A single sample gave rise to the 32 T cell receptor beta chains below, sequenced in a study of T cells after yellow fever vaccination. MiXCR, applied by TCRdb to the 5' RACE reads, yields one record per CDR3 protein. Of 610,000 or so distinct CDR3 sequences in the sample, approximately 13% were seen once. The material was PBMCs, obtained on the day of the yellow fever booster vaccination. These receptors were taken from a man aged 30-40 years who received the YFV17D yellow fever vaccine.

This clonotype was seen just once. One junction end does not reproduce the germline sequence, and a read error may be involved. This chain uses TRBV11-2 with TRBJ2-7, with D uncertain. This CDR3 is built from 18 residues. The germline V gene encodes CDR1 SGHAT and CDR2 FQNNGV. CDR3 DNA: TGTGCCAGCAGCTTCGAAGGTTTAGGTCCGCAAAGTCCCTACGAGCCGTACTTC. Amino acid sequence: CASSFEGLGPQSPYEPYF.

This clonotype was counted only a few times. The rearrangement uses TRBV5-1 and TRBJ2-5, with 10 bases lining up with TRBD2. The CDR3 extends over 17 amino acids. V lost 0 bases to trimming and J lost 5 bases; unmatched junction nucleotides: 10. The germline gives CDR1 SGHRS, CDR2 YFSETQ. The CDR3 region is CASSLGPTPTSGETQYF. CDR3 nucleotides: TGCGCCAGCAGCTTGGGCCCGACCCCGACTAGCGGGGAGACCCAGTACTTC.

This clonotype has just a few counts. V and J are TRBV20-1 and TRBJ2-3; D is ambiguous. The CDR3 totals 13 residues. The V end lost 3 bases, the J end lost 3 bases, and 10 bases lay between the germline ends. CDR1 is DFQATT and CDR2 is SNEGSKA in the germline V gene (reference sequence). As DNA, the CDR3 is TGCAGTGCTAGGGCCAGTTTGACAGATACGCAGTATTTT. Protein product: CSARASLTDTQYF.

This clonotype came up a few times. The genes are TRBV6-1 and TRBJ2-5; tentatively, D is TRBD2 (6 bases). The length of the CDR3 is 16 residues. The germline V gene encodes CDR1 MNHNS and CDR2 SASEGT. V was cut by 5 bases and J by 2 bases, with 18 bases left in between. CDR3 in amino acids: CASSTPGRGRQETQYF. In DNA form, the CDR3 reads TGTGCCAGCAGTACCCCCGGGCGGGGCCGTCAAGAGACCCAGTACTTC.

This clonotype was counted at least ten times. The chain joins TRBV20-1 to TRBJ1-1, with 8 bases lining up with TRBD1. Looked up from germline, CDR1 is DFQATT and CDR2 is SNEGSKA (reference sequence). V was pared by 5 bases and J by 4 bases, with 12 bases of the junction left unmatched. The CDR3 sequence is 15 residues long. In nucleotides, the CDR3 is TGCAGTGCTTCAGGGGGCGATCCCGAAATCACTGAAGCTTTCTTT. Its translation: CSASGGDPEITEAFF.

The chain joins TRBV20-1 to TRBJ2-1; D perhaps matches TRBD1 (6 bases). Germline V gene data show CDR1 as DFQATT and CDR2 as SNEGSKA (reference sequence). The CDR3 length is 14 residues. The germline V and J ends were trimmed by 3 bases and 7 bases, with 16 bases remaining between them. The CDR3 reads CSARRQGLRNEQFF. CDR3 DNA: TGCAGTGCTAGGAGGCAGGGGTTAAGGAATGAGCAGTTCTTC.

This chain joins TRBV5-4 and TRBJ2-7, with 9 positions matching TRBD2. Unmatched junction bases numbered 14, after V lost 4 bases and J lost 3 bases. The CDR3 covers 17 residues. Germline lookup yields CDR1 SGHNT and CDR2 YYREEE (reference sequence). CDR3: CASSPRLSAGGDYEQYF. The CDR3 DNA reads as TGTGCCAGCAGCCCTAGACTCTCGGCGGGAGGGGACTACGAGCAGTACTTC. Variable domain in full (rest from reference TRBV5-4 and TRBJ2-7): ETGVTQSPTHLIKTRGQQVTLRCSSQSGHNTVSWYQQALGQGPQFIFQYYREEENGRGNFPPRFSGLQFPNYSSELNVNALELDDSALYLCASSPRLSAGGDYEQYFGPGTRLTVT.

The genes are TRBV1 and TRBJ2-3; the table gives TRBD1 as D, unverified against the DNA. TRBV1 is a pseudogene segment. CDR3 size: 13 residues. The CDR3 bases are TGCACCACGCCGGGACAAACCACAGATACGCAGTATTTT. It encodes CTTPGQTTDTQYF.

V is TRBV9 and J is TRBJ2-5; 8 nucleotides line up with TRBD2. V was clipped by 0 bases and J by 5 bases; unmatched bases: 6. Germline V gives CDR1 SGDLS, CDR2 YYNGEE. CDR3 length: 15 residues. The CDR3 coding sequence is TGTGCCAGCAGCGTAGACGGGAGGGAGGTGGAGACCCAGTACTTC. Translated: CASSVDGREVETQYF.

This clonotype was recorded at least ten times. The rearrangement links TRBV7-9 to TRBJ2-3; possibly TRBD1 or TRBD2 for D (5 bases each). V gave up 4 bases and J gave up 0 bases, with 17 bases separating them. The CDR3 spans 17 residues. The germline V gene encodes CDR1 SEHNR and CDR2 FQNEAQ (reference sequence). The CDR3 DNA reads TGTGCCAGCAGCTCCCTTGTATGGGGGTCTAGCACAGATACGCAGTATTTT. Amino acid sequence: CASSSLVWGSSTDTQYF.

As to this clonotype: Relative to the germline gene, one junction end is altered; a read error may explain this. The chain couples TRBV5-6 to TRBJ2-3; 7 bases fit TRBD1. This CDR3 has 16 residues. Germline CDR1 is SGHDT and CDR2 is YYEEEE. This CDR3 reads CASRMGQRLGTDTKYF. The CDR3 DNA reads as TGTGCCAGCCGTATGGGTCAAAGGCTGGGGACAGATACGAAGTATTTT. Full variable domain (remainder filled in from reference TRBV5-6 and TRBJ2-3): DAGVTQSPTHLIKTRGQQVTLRCSPKSGHDTVSWYQQALGQGPQFIFQYYEEEERQRGNFPDRFSGHQFPNYSSELNVNALLLGDSALYLCASRMGQRLGTDTKYFGPGTRLTVL.

The gene calls are TRBV29-1 and TRBJ2-7; no reliable D call. V was pared by 5 bases and J by 4 bases, with 18 bases between. This CDR3 has 14 amino acids. Germline assignment: CDR1 SQVTM and CDR2 ANQGSEA. CDR3 region: CSVQNVGSSYEQYF. DNA for the CDR3: TGCAGCGTTCAAAACGTTGGTTCTAGTTACGAGCAGTACTTC.

This clonotype turned up a few times. This rearrangement joins TRBV20-1 to TRBJ2-1, with D tentatively TRBD1 (6 bases). The CDR3 totals 14 residues. Trimming removed 1 base from V and 3 bases from J, with 10 bases in between. The V gene's germline CDR1 is DFQATT and CDR2 SNEGSKA (reference sequence). The CDR3 DNA sequence: TGCAGTGCTAGAGTCACAGGGAACTACAATGAGCAGTTCTTC. Its translation: CSARVTGNYNEQFF.

The table lists this clonotype with a few counts. The V and J genes are TRBV4-3 and TRBJ2-2; D gene ambiguous. The CDR3 is made up of 15 amino acids. From germline, CDR1 is LGHNA and CDR2 YSLEER. V was cut by 0 bases and J by 6 bases, with 11 bases left in between. As DNA, the CDR3 is TGCGCCAGCAGCCAAGACGAAGGGTCGGCCGGGGAGCTGTTTTTT. Translating gives CASSQDEGSAGELFF.

This clonotype was found many times. CDR3 nucleotide sequence: TGCGCCAGCAGCTTGGCGCGAGCGGGAGGTTCTAGCACAGATACGCAGTATTTT. Protein: CASSLARAGGSSTDTQYF. The chain links TRBV5-1 to TRBJ2-3; 9 bases align to TRBD2. The CDR3 is made up of 18 amino acids. CDR1 is SGHRS, CDR2 YFSETQ, per germline. V trimming: 0 bases; J trimming: 0 bases; junction bases outside the gene matches: 8.

There are a few counts of this clonotype. V gene TRBV19 combines with J gene TRBJ2-3, with D unresolved. The CDR3 is 17 amino acids. V lost 5 bases to trimming and J lost 0 bases, with 18 bases between them. The germline V gene has CDR1 LNHDA and CDR2 SQIVND (reference sequence). CDR3 nucleotides: TGTGCCAGTAGTTCCGGTCCCCGGAGACGCAGCACAGATACGCAGTATTTT. Its translation: CASSSGPRRRSTDTQYF.

The sample holds one count of this clonotype. The V call is TRBV5-1, the J call TRBJ2-1; no reliable D call. V lost 4 bases to trimming and J lost 9 bases, with 23 bases between them. There are 16 residues in the CDR3. The V gene's germline CDR1 is SGHRS and CDR2 YFSETQ. CDR3 protein: CASSTRLFAQASEQFF. DNA for the CDR3: TGCGCCAGCAGCACCCGACTCTTCGCCCAAGCGAGTGAGCAGTTCTTC.

This clonotype was counted many times. This chain links TRBV20-1 with TRBJ2-5; no clear D gene. V was clipped by 6 bases and J by 2 bases, with 10 bases between them. CDR3 size: 12 residues. Germline CDR1 is DFQATT and CDR2 is SNEGSKA (reference sequence). CDR3 nucleotide sequence: TGCAGTGCCCGGACCATTCAAGAGACCCAGTACTTC. Translating gives CSARTIQETQYF.

There are many counts of this clonotype. V usage is TRBV10-3 and J usage is TRBJ2-3; D is perhaps TRBD2 (5 bases). V was cut by 3 bases and J by 2 bases, with 9 bases left in between. The germline V gene has CDR1 ENHRY and CDR2 SYGVKD. CDR3 length: 14 amino acids. CDR3 bases: TGTGCCATCAGTGATCAGCGGTCCACAGATACGCAGTATTTT. Its translation: CAISDQRSTDTQYF.

This clonotype has more than one count but fewer than ten. The chain recombines TRBV6-5 with TRBJ2-7; D might be TRBD1 (6 bases). Trimming stripped 2 bases from V and 11 bases from J, with 19 bases between. The V gene's germline CDR1 is MNHEY and CDR2 SVGAGI. The CDR3 runs to 14 residues. CDR3 bases: TGTGCCAGCAGTTACCCGGACAGTGTTCGAGCAGAGTACTTC. This encodes CASSYPDSVRAEYF.

The chain combines TRBV5-4 with TRBJ2-1, with 12 bases identical to TRBD2. Germline CDR1 SGHNT, CDR2 YYREEE (reference sequence). With 3 bases clipped from V and 3 bases from J, the junction kept 16 bases outside the gene matches. The CDR3 is 20 residues long. CDR3 nucleotides: TGTGCCAGCAGCTCCCTAGCGGGAGGGTCCCGGGTCCAGTTCTACAATGAGCAGTTCTTC. This translates into CASSSLAGGSRVQFYNEQFF.

This chain links TRBV27 with TRBJ2-7, with 9 bases lining up with TRBD1. Germline assignment: CDR1 MNHEY and CDR2 SMNVEV (reference sequence). Trimming at V came to 6 bases and at J to 1 base, leaving 13 bases not matched to a gene. CDR3 length: 17 residues. The CDR3 nucleotides read TGTGCCAGCAGCTTTTCCGGGACAGGGCTTCTTTCCTACGAGCAGTACTTC. Its translation is CASSFSGTGLLSYEQYF.

CDR3 loop: CASSPGLAGSSTDTQYF. CDR3 DNA sequence: TGCGCCAGCAGCCCGGGACTAGCGGGGAGTAGCACAGATACGCAGTATTTT. The chain uses TRBV5-1 and TRBJ2-3; 13 bases agree with TRBD2. The CDR3 sequence is 17 residues long. V shed 4 bases and J 0 bases; nucleotides not matched to a gene: 5. From germline, CDR1 is SGHRS and CDR2 YFSETQ. Together with reference TRBV5-1 and TRBJ2-3, the CDR3 gives the full variable domain: KAGVTQTPRYLIKTRGQQVTLSCSPISGHRSVSWYQQTPGQGLQFLFEYFSETQRNKGNFPGRFSGRQFSNSRSEMNVSTLELGDSALYLCASSPGLAGSSTDTQYFGPGTRLTVL.

This clonotype has just a few counts. In DNA form, the CDR3 reads TGTGCCATCAGTGCTGGACAGGGGAATCAGCCCCAGCATTTT. This encodes CAISAGQGNQPQHF. The gene calls are TRBV10-3 and TRBJ1-5; TRBD1 agrees at 9 bases. The J segment lost 4 bases and the V segment lost 4 bases, leaving 2 bases of the junction unmatched. This CDR3 comprises 14 residues. Germline V lookup: CDR1 ENHRY, CDR2 SYGVKD.

The rearrangement links TRBV5-4 to TRBJ1-1; D gene uncertain. This CDR3 is 14 amino acids long. Per the germline V gene, CDR1 is SGHNT and CDR2 is YYREEE (reference sequence). The ends were cut back, 0 bases at V and 2 bases at J, with 8 bases in the middle. The CDR3 reads CASSLAHGNTEAFF. The CDR3 nucleotides read TGTGCCAGCAGCTTGGCCCATGGAAACACTGAAGCTTTCTTT.

This clonotype was picked up a small number of times. CDR3 in DNA: TGTGCCAGCAGGTTCGGAGGTGGGCACAATCAGCCCCAGCATTTT. It specifies CASRFGGGHNQPQHF. This chain connects TRBV12-3 or TRBV12-4 to TRBJ1-5; D is undetermined. V gave up 6 bases and J gave up 3 bases, with 15 bases separating them. The CDR3 totals 15 residues.

V gene TRBV7-8 combines with J gene TRBJ2-1, with D hard to call. The germline V gene has CDR1 SGHVS and CDR2 FQNEAQ. V lost 2 bases to trimming and J lost 0 bases, with 5 bases between them. CDR3 size: 14 residues. The CDR3 here is CASSLLDSYNEQFF. The CDR3 DNA reads TGTGCCAGCAGCTTACTAGACTCCTACAATGAGCAGTTCTTC.

This clonotype occurred a few times. The genes are TRBV3-1 and TRBJ2-4; D perhaps matches TRBD1 (6 bases). CDR1 LGHDT and CDR2 YNNKEL come from the germline V gene (reference sequence). Deletions cut 1 base from V and 0 bases from J, with 16 bases between. This CDR3 contains 18 residues. The CDR3 protein is CASSQVDSRKIAKNIQYF. CDR3 sequence (DNA): TGTGCCAGCAGCCAAGTGGACAGCAGGAAAATAGCCAAAAACATTCAGTACTTC.

This sequence joins TRBV6-4 and TRBJ2-2; D gene ambiguous. The CDR3 is made up of 11 amino acids. Deletions cut 8 bases from V and 14 bases from J, with 15 bases between. Per the germline V gene, CDR1 is MRHNA and CDR2 is SNTAGT. Written as DNA, the CDR3 is TGTGCCAGCCCCCGGAACGGGTACCTGTTTTTT. It encodes CASPRNGYLFF.

This clonotype was counted a few times. The chain couples TRBV7-9 to TRBJ2-1; 7 bases align to TRBD2. The germline gives CDR1 SEHNR, CDR2 FQNEAQ (reference sequence). V dropped 11 bases and J dropped 3; count of bases not matched to a gene: 4. The CDR3 sequence is 12 residues long. The CDR3 loop is CAGGLVYNEQFF. The CDR3 DNA follows: TGTGCCGGAGGACTAGTCTACAATGAGCAGTTCTTC. Full variable domain (rest looked up from reference TRBV7-9 and TRBJ2-1): DTGVSQNPRHKITKRGQNVTFRCDPISEHNRLYWYRQTLGQGPEFLTYFQNEAQLEKSRLLSDRFSAERPKGSFSTLEIQRTEQGDSAMYLCAGGLVYNEQFFGPGTRLTVL.

The chain is built from TRBV29-1 and TRBJ2-3, with D maybe TRBD1 (7 bases). Trimming shortened V by 8 bases and J by 0 bases, and 15 bases separated the two germline ends. Looked up from germline, CDR1 is SQVTM and CDR2 is ANQGSEA. CDR3 length equals 14 residues. CDR3 loop: CSLRGDSSTDTQYF. The DNA for the CDR3 is TGCAGCCTAAGGGGGGACAGTAGCACAGATACGCAGTATTTT.

The CDR3 is CASSVEDTQHF. CDR3 DNA: TGTGCCAGCAGCGTCGAAGACACTCAGCATTTT. V gene TRBV28 combines with J gene TRBJ1-5; D gene unclear. There are 11 residues in the CDR3. Deletions cut 6 bases from V and 13 bases from J, with 13 bases between. CDR1 is MDHEN, CDR2 SYDVKM, per germline.